These T cell receptor beta chains were read from a single sample in a study of T cells in tumors after PD-1 blockade. Libraries were prepared by immunoSEQ multiplex PCR; TCRdb keeps only in-frame clonotypes and omits some of them. This sample has about 63,000 clones, with about 74% found just once. The input for sequencing was PBMCs, taken after anti-PD-1 treatment. These receptors came from a human donor with basal cell carcinoma. The CDR3 runs from the conserved cysteine through the conserved F or W. D genes are given only for firm matches. Clone sizes are given selectively: once, few, many, or a class where the clone is expanded.

d_gene,v_gene,abundance,j_gene,CDR3aa
TRBD1,TRBV6-5,.,TRBJ1-1,CASSSRQGSNTEAFF
.,TRBV23-1,.,TRBJ2-5,CASSASGVEETQYF
TRBD2,TRBV7-9,.,TRBJ2-3,CASSFSGEMDTQYF
.,TRBV10-3,.,TRBJ2-7,CAIRGSRGTYEQYF
TRBD1,TRBV4-1,once,TRBJ2-7,CASSLSPGQRYEQYF
TRBD1,TRBV7-6,.,TRBJ2-1,CASSLEDRGDEQFF
.,TRBV6-4,.,TRBJ2-1,CASSNRSSYNEQFF
TRBD1,TRBV18,.,TRBJ1-1,CASSHRGGTEAFF
.,TRBV7-6,.,TRBJ2-1,CASSPPDGGQFF
TRBD2,TRBV4-1,.,TRBJ2-3,CASSQDTVASGGTDTQYF
.,TRBV6-6,.,TRBJ2-7,CASRSAGAPYEQYF
.,TRBV4-1,few,TRBJ1-2,CASSQVGQRNNGYTF
.,TRBV21-1,.,TRBJ1-6,CASSKIGGSSPPDSPLHF
.,TRBV5-1,.,TRBJ1-2,CASSPQEGRNYGYTF
TRBD2,TRBV6-2/TRBV6-3,.,TRBJ2-7,CASSYGLAGGQDEQYF
.,TRBV7-9,.,TRBJ1-1,CASRAEARAFF
.,TRBV4-1,.,TRBJ1-3,CASSQETSSGNTIYF
.,TRBV28,.,TRBJ2-6,CASSLVGTGANVLTF
.,TRBV10-3,.,TRBJ1-1,CAISANTEAFF
TRBD2,TRBV28,.,TRBJ2-3,CASSLGRGGIDTQYF
TRBD1,TRBV7-8,.,TRBJ2-1,CASSTFDRGLYNEQFF
.,TRBV5-4,.,TRBJ1-1,CASSLDTHEAFF
.,TRBV5-1,.,TRBJ2-5,CASSKRQQETQYF
.,TRBV5-1,.,TRBJ1-1,CASSVADYTEAFF
TRBD1,TRBV2,few,TRBJ1-2,CASHSTGAAYGYTF
.,TRBV6-1,.,TRBJ1-5,CASSEGGGGHNQPQHF
TRBD1,TRBV7-2,once,TRBJ1-3,CASSTGQAGNTIYF
.,TRBV9,.,TRBJ2-2,CASSVDPGELFF
TRBD1,TRBV18,.,TRBJ2-6,CASDYGQGSSGANVLTF
.,TRBV25-1,.,TRBJ2-2,CASSEAGVDLVELFF
.,TRBV3-1/TRBV3-2,.,TRBJ2-7,CASSQTGVEQYF
.,TRBV21-1,.,TRBJ2-3,CASTDSSTDTQYF
.,TRBV3-1/TRBV3-2,.,TRBJ1-3,CASSPSSGNTIYF
.,TRBV12-2,.,TRBJ2-7,CASRLAWDAAYEQYF
TRBD2,TRBV5-4,.,TRBJ2-1,CASSLGLAGAYNEQFF
.,TRBV6-4,few,TRBJ2-2,CASSDSSRDTGELFF
.,TRBV2,.,TRBJ1-3,CASSSGGPGNTIYF
TRBD1,TRBV19,.,TRBJ1-3,CASRDRGAGNTIYF
.,TRBV2,.,TRBJ2-1,CASRLQIGYNEQFF
.,TRBV6-2/TRBV6-3,.,TRBJ1-5,CASSFGQIQHF
TRBD1,TRBV3-1/TRBV3-2,few,TRBJ1-6,CASSQGPHGGQGLSPLHF